The 2 T cell receptor beta chains below come from one sample, sequenced in a study of cytomegalovirus exposure and HLA in healthy donors. It was with 60 Vbeta and 13 Jbeta primers that the PCR ran. Sequencing was performed with immunoSEQ multiplex PCR; in TCRdb, only in-frame clones are kept and a portion is missing. In the table there are about 110,000 clones, 78% of which are singletons. Sequencing was carried out using PBMCs. These receptors came from a man aged 25 to 40 in good health and CMV-seronegative.

The V gene is TRBV9, the J gene TRBJ2-7; TRBD1 agrees at 12 bases. Germline V gene data show CDR1 as SGDLS and CDR2 as YYNGEE. The CDR3 contains 16 residues. Unmatched junction bases numbered 9, after V lost 2 bases and J lost 6 bases. The CDR3 spells CASSVGTGGAAGEQYF. The CDR3 nucleotides are TGTGCCAGCAGCGTTGGGACAGGGGGCGCCGCCGGCGAGCAGTACTTC.

The J gene is TRBJ2-5, the V gene TRBV28, with no clear D. This CDR3 comprises 11 residues. Germline V lookup: CDR1 MDHEN, CDR2 SYDVKM. V gave up 3 bases and J gave up 5 bases, with 4 bases separating them. CDR3 sequence reads: CASSFLETQYF. The CDR3 DNA reads as TGTGCCAGCAGTTTTCTGGAGACCCAGTACTTC.